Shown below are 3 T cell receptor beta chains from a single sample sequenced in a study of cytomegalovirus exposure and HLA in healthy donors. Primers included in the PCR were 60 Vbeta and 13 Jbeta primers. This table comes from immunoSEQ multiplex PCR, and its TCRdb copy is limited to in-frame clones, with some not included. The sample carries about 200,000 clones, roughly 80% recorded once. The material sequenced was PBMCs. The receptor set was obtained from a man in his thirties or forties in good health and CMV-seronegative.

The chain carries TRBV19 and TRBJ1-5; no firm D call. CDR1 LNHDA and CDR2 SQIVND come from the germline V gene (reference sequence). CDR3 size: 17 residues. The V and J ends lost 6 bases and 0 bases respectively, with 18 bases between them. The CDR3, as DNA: TGTGCCAGTAGCGCACTTCGGAGCCCAAGTAGCAATCAGCCCCAGCATTTT. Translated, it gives CASSALRSPSSNQPQHF.

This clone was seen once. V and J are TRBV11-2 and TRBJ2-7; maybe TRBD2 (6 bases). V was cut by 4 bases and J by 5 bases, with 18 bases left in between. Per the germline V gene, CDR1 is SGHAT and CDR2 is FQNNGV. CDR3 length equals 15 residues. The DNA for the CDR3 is TGTGCCAGCAGCTACCTCCGGGGCGGGGTCAACGAGCAGTACTTC. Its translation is CASSYLRGGVNEQYF.

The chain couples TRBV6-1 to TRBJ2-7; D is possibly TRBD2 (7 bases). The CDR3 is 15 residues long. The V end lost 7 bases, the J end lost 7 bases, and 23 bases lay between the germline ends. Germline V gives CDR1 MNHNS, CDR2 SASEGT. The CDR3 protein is CASMGGPTGLIEQYF. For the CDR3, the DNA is TGTGCCAGCATGGGGGGGCCCACAGGGTTAATTGAGCAGTACTTC.